This T cell receptor (beta chain) was captured in a study of cytomegalovirus exposure and HLA in healthy donors. About the study: Earlier work reported around 110 million unique TCR beta sequences from about 180 million T cells.

For this clone: The antigen remains undetermined.

Germline V gene sequence: CDR1 SNHLY, CDR2 FYNNEI. The CDR3 sequence is 12 residues long. Trimming removed 6 bases from V and 13 bases from J; junction bases left unmatched: 9. PCR amplification relied on 60 Vbeta primers (plus 13 Jbeta primers). Original data processing: Roughly 81 million unique TCR beta chains, roughly 10 million shared, were counted in a later analysis. Measured with immunoSEQ multiplex PCR; TCRdb has only the in-frame clones, and not every one. V and J calls plus clone size are reproduced from that table; the DNA served to infer D and trimming. The sample shows approximately 97,000 clones, around 80% of them seen only once. Study-wide findings and caveats: Later on, an analysis tied approximately 15,000 TCR beta sequences to HLA alleles at 0.05 false discovery rate.

Sequenced material: PBMCs. The sequence came from a male donor in good health and CMV-seropositive. The genes are TRBV2 and TRBJ2-1; TRBD2 agrees at 7 bases. CDR3 nucleotides: TGTGCCAGCAGGGGGGGGGAGGTCCATCAGTTCTTC. Translated, it gives CASRGGEVHQFF.